The subject of this entry is one T cell receptor beta chain. The data originate from a study of blood T cell repertoires in COVID-19. The V end lost 5 bases, the J end lost 1 base, and 5 bases lay between the germline ends. CDR3 length equals 12 residues. Germline CDR1 reads SGHNT; CDR2 reads YENEEA. Repertoires were generated with immunoSEQ multiplex PCR, while TCRdb's copy carries only in-frame clones and drops some. Among around 140,000 clones, roughly 84% were seen once, and the ten largest hold roughly a tenth. The specimen was peripheral blood. The V gene is TRBV11-3, the J gene TRBJ1-1; D uncertain. The origin of this receptor is a man aged 60 to 75 with active or convalescent COVID-19. The CDR3 loop is CASSPRNTEAFF. CDR3 in DNA: TGTGCCAGCAGCCCCAGGAACACTGAAGCTTTCTTT. Full variable domain (outside the CDR3, taken from reference TRBV11-3 and TRBJ1-1): EAGVVQSPRYKIIEKKQPVAFWCNPISGHNTLYWYLQNLGQGPELLIRYENEEAVDDSQLPKDRFSAERLKGVDSTLKIQPAELGDSAVYLCASSPRNTEAFFGQGTRLTVV.